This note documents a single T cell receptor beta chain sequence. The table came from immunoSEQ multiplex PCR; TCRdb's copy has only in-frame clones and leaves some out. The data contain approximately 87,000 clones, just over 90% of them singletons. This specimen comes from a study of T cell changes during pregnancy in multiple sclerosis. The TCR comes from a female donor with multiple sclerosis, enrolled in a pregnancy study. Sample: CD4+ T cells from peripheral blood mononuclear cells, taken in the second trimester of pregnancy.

In DNA form, the CDR3 reads TGTGCCAGCAGCGTGCCGACAGGTTCCGGAAACTATGGCTACACCTTC. It is translated as CASSVPTGSGNYGYTF. The rearrangement uses TRBV9 and TRBJ1-2, with D perhaps TRBD1 (6 bases). The CDR3 spans 16 residues. Germline V gives CDR1 SGDLS, CDR2 YYNGEE. V was cut by 2 bases and J by 2 bases, with 16 bases left in between.